This TCR beta chain was found in a study of technical replicates of blood from a handful of donors. Trimming pared 4 bases from V and 1 base from J, leaving 11 bases between. This CDR3 region has 14 residues. CDR1 and CDR2 (germline): MRHNA, SNTAGT. TCRdb's table, derived via immunoSEQ multiplex PCR, lists solely in-frame clones and lacks some. The sample includes some 70,000 clones, around nine tenths seen only once; the top ten take about 0.4%. The chain joins TRBV6-4 to TRBJ2-7; maybe TRBD1 (5 bases). The sequenced sample was T cells isolated from PBMCs. This receptor was taken from a human donor in good health. In nucleotides, the CDR3 is TGTGCCAGCAGTGGAGAGCCAGGGTCCTACGAGCAGTACTTC. This translates into CASSGEPGSYEQYF.